The 19 T cell receptor beta chains in this list originate from one sample, sequenced in a study of shared clonotypes between healthy human individuals. Using immunoSEQ multiplex PCR, the repertoire was profiled, and TCRdb retains in-frame clones only, with some absent. This table holds 850,000 to 1,200,000 clones, under 80% found once. Sequencing was done on a sample of memory CD4+ T cells sorted from blood. Stated subset: CD45RA-negative fraction. The receptor set was obtained from a man aged 18 to 30 in good health.

This clone was observed a few times. The chain links TRBV6-1 to TRBJ2-3; 9 bases map to TRBD2. V was clipped by 1 base and J by 4 bases; unmatched bases: 6. Looked up from germline, CDR1 is MNHNS and CDR2 is SASEGT. The CDR3 extends over 16 amino acids. Here the CDR3 reads CASSEEPSGVADTQYF. CDR3 nucleotides: TGTGCCAGCAGTGAAGAGCCTAGCGGGGTGGCAGATACGCAGTATTTT.

The rearrangement uses TRBV9 and TRBJ1-2, with 9 bases aligning to TRBD1. CDR1 is SGDLS and CDR2 is YYNGEE in the germline V gene. The junction had 7 bases not matched to a gene; V was cut back by 3 bases and J by 1 base. This CDR3 comprises 16 residues. The CDR3: CASSDQLDRGNYGYTF. Written as DNA, the CDR3 is TGTGCCAGCAGCGACCAGTTGGACAGGGGTAACTATGGCTACACCTTC.

This rearrangement joins TRBV6-1 to TRBJ1-4; 9 nucleotides align to TRBD1. Germline trimming cut 4 bases from V and 7 bases from J; bases unmatched to any gene: 10. Germline V gene data show CDR1 as MNHNS and CDR2 as SASEGT. CDR3 length: 16 amino acids. The DNA for the CDR3 is TGTGCCAGCAGTGGGACCCGGGGACAGGGTAGTGAAAAACTGTTTTTT. Its protein product is CASSGTRGQGSEKLFF.

This chain joins TRBV7-9 and TRBJ2-5; 7 bases line up with TRBD2. The germline V gene encodes CDR1 SEHNR and CDR2 FQNEAQ (reference sequence). V lost 3 bases and J lost 5; bases outside the gene matches: 12. This CDR3 is 16 amino acids long. CDR3 sequence: CASSFHHPRELETQYF. CDR3 sequence (DNA): TGTGCCAGCAGCTTCCACCACCCGCGGGAGTTGGAGACCCAGTACTTC.

A word on this clone: A read error may explain this, as a much larger clone is one base away. The chain carries TRBV7-2 and TRBJ2-2; D is unclear. The CDR3 spans 12 residues. Between the trimmed V and J ends, which lost 3 bases and 4 bases, there was a span of 3 bases. Germline assignment: CDR1 SGHTA and CDR2 FQGNSA. The CDR3 loop reads CASSFSTGELFF. The CDR3, as DNA: TGTGCCAGCAGCTTCTCCACCGGGGAGCTGTTTTTT.

The chain links TRBV28 to TRBJ1-5; D not certain. The V gene lost 2 bases and the J gene lost 4 bases, with 12 bases spanning the gap. The CDR3 covers 15 residues. Germline CDR1 and CDR2: MDHEN and SYDVKM. The CDR3 here is CASSLSRVLNQPQHF. Here the CDR3 DNA reads TGTGCCAGCAGTTTAAGCCGGGTCCTTAATCAGCCCCAGCATTTT.

The rearrangement uses TRBV30 and TRBJ2-7; tentatively, D is TRBD1 or TRBD2 (5 bases each). CDR3 length: 13 amino acids. Deletions cut 4 bases from V and 6 bases from J, with 16 bases between. Germline loops: CDR1 GTSNPN, CDR2 SVGIG (reference sequence). The CDR3 DNA reads as TGTGCCTGGATGGGGGAAGGCCGGGGCGAGCAGTACTTC. Translated: CAWMGEGRGEQYF.

The chain employs TRBV10-3 and TRBJ2-7; D gene ambiguous. V lost 11 bases and J 2 bases, leaving 10 bases between the germline ends. Looked up from germline, CDR1 is ENHRY and CDR2 is SYGVKD. This CDR3 spans 11 amino acids. The CDR3 here is CASKGPYEQYF. CDR3 nucleotides: TGTGCCTCCAAAGGACCCTACGAGCAGTACTTC.

This clone was observed a few times. The V and J genes are TRBV5-4 and TRBJ2-1; tentatively, D is TRBD1 (5 bases). V gave up 0 bases and J gave up 7 bases, with 11 bases separating them. The CDR3 sequence is 14 residues long. Germline V gives CDR1 SGHNT, CDR2 YYREEE (reference sequence). As DNA, the CDR3 is TGTGCCAGCAGCTTGGATCAGGGCCTTAATGAGCAGTTCTTC. This encodes CASSLDQGLNEQFF.

V usage is TRBV11-2 and J usage is TRBJ1-2, with 7 nucleotides matching TRBD1. V lost 6 bases to trimming and J lost 8 bases; unmatched junction nucleotides: 12. This CDR3 has 14 amino acids. The V gene's germline CDR1 is SGHAT and CDR2 FQNNGV. CDR3 nucleotides: TGTGCCAGCAGGACCTCCGACAGGGATCAGGGCTACACCTTC. Translation: CASRTSDRDQGYTF.

The chain recombines TRBV7-3 with TRBJ2-1; possibly TRBD2 for D (5 bases). Per germline, CDR1 SGHTA and CDR2 FQGTGA. V dropped 2 bases and J dropped 2 bases, with 10 bases sitting between them. The CDR3 spans 15 residues. The CDR3 protein is CASSLSGSTYNEQFF. CDR3 in DNA: TGTGCCAGCAGCTTATCGGGGTCGACCTACAATGAGCAGTTCTTC.

The rearrangement links TRBV7-9 to TRBJ1-5; D may be TRBD1 (6 bases). Germline V gives CDR1 SEHNR, CDR2 FQNEAQ (reference sequence). The V end was cut by 5 bases, the J end by 3 bases, with 14 bases between. This CDR3 spans 15 amino acids. CDR3 residues: CASSPQGSANQPQHF. Written as DNA, the CDR3 is TGTGCCAGCAGCCCACAGGGATCGGCCAATCAGCCCCAGCATTTT.

The rearrangement uses TRBV7-2 and TRBJ1-5; 10 bases line up with TRBD1. V lost 1 base to trimming and J lost 5 bases; unmatched junction nucleotides: 5. The CDR3 is 16 residues long. CDR1 and CDR2 from the germline V gene are SGHTA and FQGNSA. The CDR3 nucleotides read TGTGCCAGCAGCTTAGAGGGGACAGGGGTGCATCAGCCCCAGCATTTT. It specifies CASSLEGTGVHQPQHF.

Of note for this clone: This may come from a read error, since a much larger clone is one base off. The chain is built from TRBV7-8 and TRBJ1-1, with D possibly being TRBD1 (5 bases). The CDR3 sequence is 12 residues long. The V end lost 3 bases, the J end lost 5 bases, and 7 bases lay between the germline ends. Germline assignment: CDR1 SGHVS and CDR2 FQNEAQ. The CDR3 coding sequence is TGTGCCAGCAGCTTTAAGGGGACTGAAGCTTTCTTT. Translated, it gives CASSFKGTEAFF.

The chain combines TRBV19 with TRBJ1-2, with D possibly being TRBD1 (6 bases). From germline, CDR1 is LNHDA and CDR2 SQIVND (reference sequence). The CDR3 is made up of 14 amino acids. The V and J ends lost 3 bases and 2 bases respectively, with 10 bases between them. The CDR3 loop reads CASSMQQGNYGYTF. CDR3 nucleotides: TGTGCCAGTAGTATGCAACAGGGAAACTATGGCTACACCTTC.

V and J are TRBV10-3 and TRBJ2-1; TRBD2 might be the D (6 bases). Germline V gives CDR1 ENHRY, CDR2 SYGVKD. The CDR3 has 15 residues. The germline V and J ends were trimmed by 0 bases and 3 bases, with 9 bases remaining between them. CDR3 DNA: TGTGCCATCAGTGAGTCGGGCGGGAACTACAATGAGCAGTTCTTC. Encoded protein: CAISESGGNYNEQFF.

The chain is built from TRBV2 and TRBJ1-1; D possibly corresponds to TRBD1 (5 bases). The germline V and J ends were trimmed by 6 bases and 1 base, with 9 bases remaining between them. CDR1 is SNHLY and CDR2 is FYNNEI in the germline V gene. The CDR3 has 13 residues. The DNA for the CDR3 is TGTGCCAGCAGGCCTCAGGGGAACACTGAAGCTTTCTTT. This gives the protein CASRPQGNTEAFF.

The CDR3 DNA reads TGCGCCAGCAGCTTGGACCACGCCACAGATACGCAGTATTTT. Its translation: CASSLDHATDTQYF. The V and J genes are TRBV5-1 and TRBJ2-3, with no clear D. The CDR3 has 14 amino acids. Trimming removed 0 bases at V and 2 bases at J, with 7 bases between. Germline values: CDR1 SGHRS, CDR2 YFSETQ.

This clone has more than one count but fewer than ten. The chain couples TRBV9 to TRBJ1-6, with a possible D match to TRBD1 (5 bases). There are 14 residues in the CDR3. V was clipped by 0 bases and J by 6 bases, with 7 bases between them. CDR1 is SGDLS, CDR2 YYNGEE, per germline. The DNA for the CDR3 is TGTGCCAGCAGCGTAGACCAGGGTAATTCACCCCTCCACTTT. Translating gives CASSVDQGNSPLHF.